Below, one T cell receptor (beta chain) is given with its context. Antigen: not known. This entry comes from a study of regulatory T cells in long-lasting Graves disease. Both iRepertoire HTBI primers and Arm-PCR of CDR3 regions were used to build the TCR beta libraries. TCRdb independently ran MiXCR on the multiplex PCR reads; one entry per CDR3 protein. This sample has 350,000 to 450,000 distinct CDR3 sequences, with 20% to 25% found just once. CDR1 is MNHNS and CDR2 is SASEGT in the germline V gene. V was clipped by 9 bases and J by 4 bases, with 12 bases between them. The CDR3 totals 12 residues. Study outcomes and limitations: Relative to new patients (around 1,000), persistent patients exhibited greater sharing of public clonotypes (about 3,000).

Regarding time point: persistent/refractory GD, antithyroid drugs over 5 years with positive TRAb. The TCR library was made from RNA extracted from PBMCs. The TCR sequence derives from a female donor with Graves disease. This specimen was peripheral blood mononuclear cells (PBMCs), taken when the disease was refractory, from a patient treated with antithyroid drugs. V usage is TRBV6-1 and J usage is TRBJ1-2; D is undetermined. The CDR3 sequence is CASFAGAYGYTF. The CDR3 region has the DNA TGTGCCAGTTTCGCGGGTGCCTATGGCTACACCTTC.